The source of this T cell receptor beta chain is a study of cytomegalovirus exposure and HLA in healthy donors. PCR used 60 Vbeta primers and 13 Jbeta primers. Measured with immunoSEQ multiplex PCR; TCRdb has only the in-frame clones, and not every one. This table holds roughly 51,000 clones. Study findings and constraints: Being productive about 87% or about 30% of the time was typical of most TCR beta V segments in an earlier analysis.

To note about this clone: The antigen remains unidentified.

V dropped 4 bases and J dropped 1 base, with 3 bases sitting between them. CDR3 length equals 13 residues. Germline CDR1 is SGHDT and CDR2 is YYEEEE. The chain has TRBV5-6 and TRBJ2-6; D gene ambiguous. This receptor was obtained from a woman aged 45-59 years in good health and CMV-seropositive. Material for sequencing was PBMCs. The CDR3 region is CASSHSGANVLTF. The CDR3 DNA reads TGTGCCAGCAGCCATTCTGGGGCCAACGTCCTGACTTTC.